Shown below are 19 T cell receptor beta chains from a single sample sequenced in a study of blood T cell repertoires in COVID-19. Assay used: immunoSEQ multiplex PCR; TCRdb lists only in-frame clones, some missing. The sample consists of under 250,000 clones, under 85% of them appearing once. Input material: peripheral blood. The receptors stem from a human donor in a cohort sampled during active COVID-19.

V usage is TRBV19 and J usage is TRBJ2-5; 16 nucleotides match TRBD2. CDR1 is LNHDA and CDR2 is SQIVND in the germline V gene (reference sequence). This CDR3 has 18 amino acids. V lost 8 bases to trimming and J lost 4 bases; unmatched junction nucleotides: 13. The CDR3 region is CASGPGLAGGYGSETQYF. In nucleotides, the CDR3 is TGTGCCAGTGGACCGGGACTAGCGGGAGGGTATGGTTCAGAGACCCAGTACTTC.

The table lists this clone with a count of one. CDR3 DNA sequence: TGTGCCAGCAGTTTCAGTGGGGCATACGAGCAGTACTTC. This gives the protein CASSFSGAYEQYF. This sequence joins TRBV12-3 or TRBV12-4 and TRBJ2-7; tentative D call: TRBD1 (5 bases). This CDR3 has 13 residues. The V end lost 3 bases, the J end lost 4 bases, and 10 bases lay between the germline ends.

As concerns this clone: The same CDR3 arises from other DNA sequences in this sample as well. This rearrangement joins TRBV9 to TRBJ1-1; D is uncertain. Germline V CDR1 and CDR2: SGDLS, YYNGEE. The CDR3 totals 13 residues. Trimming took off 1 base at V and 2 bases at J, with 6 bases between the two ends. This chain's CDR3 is CASSVSGNTEAFF. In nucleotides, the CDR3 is TGTGCCAGCAGCGTATCAGGAAACACTGAAGCTTTCTTT.

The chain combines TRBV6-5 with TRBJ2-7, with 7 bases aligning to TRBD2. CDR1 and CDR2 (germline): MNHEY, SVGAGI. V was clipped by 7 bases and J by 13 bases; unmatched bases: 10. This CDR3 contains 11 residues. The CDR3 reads CASKRDGGLYF. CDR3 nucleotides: TGTGCCAGCAAGCGGGATGGAGGGCTTTACTTC.

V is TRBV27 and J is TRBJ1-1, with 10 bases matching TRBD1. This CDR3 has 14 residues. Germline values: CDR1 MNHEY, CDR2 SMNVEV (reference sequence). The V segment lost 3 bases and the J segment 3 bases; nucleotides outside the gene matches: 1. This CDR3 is CASSFGTGDTEAFF. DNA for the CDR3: TGTGCCAGCAGTTTCGGGACAGGGGACACTGAAGCTTTCTTT.

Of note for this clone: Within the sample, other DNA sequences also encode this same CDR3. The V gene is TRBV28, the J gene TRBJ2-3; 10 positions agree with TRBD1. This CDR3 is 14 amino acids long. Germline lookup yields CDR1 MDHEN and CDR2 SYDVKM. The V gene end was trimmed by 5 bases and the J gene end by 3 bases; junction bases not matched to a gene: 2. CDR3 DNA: TGTGCCAGCAGTCCGGGACAGGGGACAGATACGCAGTATTTT. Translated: CASSPGQGTDTQYF. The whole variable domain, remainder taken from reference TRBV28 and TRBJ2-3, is DVKVTQSSRYLVKRTGEKVFLECVQDMDHENMFWYRQDPGLGLRLIYFSYDVKMKEKGDIPEGYSVSREKKERFSLILESASTNQTSMYLCASSPGQGTDTQYFGPGTRLTVL.

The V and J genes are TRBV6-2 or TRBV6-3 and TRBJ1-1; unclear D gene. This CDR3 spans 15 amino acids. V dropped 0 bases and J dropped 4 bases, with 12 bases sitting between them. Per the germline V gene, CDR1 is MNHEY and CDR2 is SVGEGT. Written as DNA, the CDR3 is TGTGCCAGCAGTTACTCCAACTGGGCCTCCACTGAAGCTTTCTTT. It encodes CASSYSNWASTEAFF.

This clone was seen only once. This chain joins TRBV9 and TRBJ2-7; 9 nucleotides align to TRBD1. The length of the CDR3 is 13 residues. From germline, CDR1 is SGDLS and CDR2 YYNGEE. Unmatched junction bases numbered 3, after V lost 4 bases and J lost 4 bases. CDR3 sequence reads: CASSTGTGYEQYF. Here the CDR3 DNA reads TGTGCCAGCAGCACCGGGACAGGGTACGAGCAGTACTTC. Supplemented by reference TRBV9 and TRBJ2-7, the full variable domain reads DSGVTQTPKHLITATGQRVTLRCSPRSGDLSVYWYQQSLDQGLQFLIQYYNGEERAKGNILERFSAQQFPDLHSELNLSSLELGDSALYFCASSTGTGYEQYFGPGTRLTVT.

CDR3 amino acids: CASSYLYEQYF. The DNA of the CDR3 is TGTGCCAGCAGTTACCTTTACGAGCAGTACTTC. This chain connects TRBV6-6 to TRBJ2-7; no reliable D call. Germline V gene lookup returns CDR1 MNHNY and CDR2 SVGAGI (reference sequence). Trimming removed 2 bases from V and 4 bases from J, with 3 bases in between. This CDR3 spans 11 amino acids.

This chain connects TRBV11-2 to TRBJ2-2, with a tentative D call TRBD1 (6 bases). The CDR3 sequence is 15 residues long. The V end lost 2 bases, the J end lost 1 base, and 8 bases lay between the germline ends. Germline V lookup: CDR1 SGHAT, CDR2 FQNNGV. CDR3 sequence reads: CASSLSGQNTGELFF. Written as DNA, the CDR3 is TGTGCCAGCAGCTTATCGGGACAGAACACCGGGGAGCTGTTTTTT.

The CDR3 loop is CASSLGGTTDGYTF. In nucleotides, the CDR3 is TGCGCCAGCAGCTTGGGAGGAACGACGGATGGCTACACCTTC. The genes are TRBV5-1 and TRBJ1-2; no definite D call. V gave up 0 bases and J gave up 6 bases, with 12 bases separating them. The V gene's germline CDR1 is SGHRS and CDR2 YFSETQ. This CDR3 region has 14 residues.

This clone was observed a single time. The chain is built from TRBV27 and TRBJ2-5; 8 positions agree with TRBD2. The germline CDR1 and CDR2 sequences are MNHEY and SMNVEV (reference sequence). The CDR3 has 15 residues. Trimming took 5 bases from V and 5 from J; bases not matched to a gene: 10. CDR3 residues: CASSPRGGAWETQYF. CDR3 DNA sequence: TGTGCCAGCAGTCCCCGGGGGGGGGCTTGGGAGACCCAGTACTTC.

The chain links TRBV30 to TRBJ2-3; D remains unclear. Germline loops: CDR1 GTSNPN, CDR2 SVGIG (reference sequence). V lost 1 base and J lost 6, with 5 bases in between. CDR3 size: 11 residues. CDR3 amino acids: CAWSESDTQYF. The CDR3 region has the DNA TGTGCCTGGAGTGAATCGGATACGCAGTATTTT.

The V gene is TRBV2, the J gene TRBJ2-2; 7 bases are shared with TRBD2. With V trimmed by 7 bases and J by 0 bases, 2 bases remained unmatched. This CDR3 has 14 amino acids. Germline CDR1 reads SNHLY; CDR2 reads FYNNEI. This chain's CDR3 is CASMRGTNTGELFF. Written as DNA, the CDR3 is TGTGCCAGCATGCGGGGGACGAACACCGGGGAGCTGTTTTTT.

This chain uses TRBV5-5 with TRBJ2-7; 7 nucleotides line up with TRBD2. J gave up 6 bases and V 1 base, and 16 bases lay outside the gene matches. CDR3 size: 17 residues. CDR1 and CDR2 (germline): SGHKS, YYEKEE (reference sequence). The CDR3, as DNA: TGTGCCAGCAGCTTGAAGGGGACTGGCGGGAGACCTTTCGAGCAGTACTTC. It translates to CASSLKGTGGRPFEQYF. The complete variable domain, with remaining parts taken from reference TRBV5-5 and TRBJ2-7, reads DAGVTQSPTHLIKTRGQQVTLRCSPISGHKSVSWYQQVLGQGPQFIFQYYEKEERGRGNFPDRFSARQFPNYSSELNVNALLLGDSALYLCASSLKGTGGRPFEQYFGPGTRLTVT.

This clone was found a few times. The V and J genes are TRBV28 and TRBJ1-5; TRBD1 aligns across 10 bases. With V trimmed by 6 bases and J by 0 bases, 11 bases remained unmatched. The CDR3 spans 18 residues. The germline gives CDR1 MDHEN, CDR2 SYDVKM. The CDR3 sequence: CASSPWTGGYNSNQPQHF. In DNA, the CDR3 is TGTGCCAGCAGCCCCTGGACAGGGGGATATAATAGCAATCAGCCCCAGCATTTT.

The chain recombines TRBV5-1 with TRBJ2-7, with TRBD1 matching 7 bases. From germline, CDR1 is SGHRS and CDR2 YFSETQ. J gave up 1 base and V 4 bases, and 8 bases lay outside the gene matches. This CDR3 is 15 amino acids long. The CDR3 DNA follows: TGCGCCAGCAGCCCAGGACAGGAAAAGTCCTACGAGCAGTACTTC. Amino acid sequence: CASSPGQEKSYEQYF.

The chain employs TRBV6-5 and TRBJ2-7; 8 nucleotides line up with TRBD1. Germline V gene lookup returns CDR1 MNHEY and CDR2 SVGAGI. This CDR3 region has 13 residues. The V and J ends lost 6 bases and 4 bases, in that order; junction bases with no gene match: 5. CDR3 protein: CASSRTGKYEQYF. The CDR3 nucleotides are TGTGCCAGCAGCCGGACAGGGAAATACGAGCAGTACTTC.

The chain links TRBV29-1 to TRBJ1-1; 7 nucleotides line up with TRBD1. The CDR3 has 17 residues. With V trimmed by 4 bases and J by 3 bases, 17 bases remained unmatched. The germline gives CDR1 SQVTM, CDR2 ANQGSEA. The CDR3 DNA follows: TGCAGCGTTGCCCCGGGACAGAAGATAGTCGGTGACACTGAAGCTTTCTTT. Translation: CSVAPGQKIVGDTEAFF.